This T cell receptor beta chain is drawn from a study of cytomegalovirus exposure and HLA in healthy donors. General study results and limits: Follow-up analysis found HLA locus-dependent TCR association rates, highest for DRB1 and lowest for HLA-C. According to a later analysis, most TCR beta chains associated with CMV appeared HLA-restricted. In vitro confirmation showed a few CMV-associated chains to be CMV antigen specific. Immune exposure data for these donors was limited to CMV serostatus.

In the case of this clone: The antigen is undetermined.

Vbeta (60) and Jbeta (13) primers were used in the PCR. Clones were read by immunoSEQ multiplex PCR, and TCRdb kept only the in-frame ones, dropping some. Recorded for this sample: about 160,000 clones. Looked up from germline, CDR1 is MNHNY and CDR2 is SVGAGI (reference sequence). This CDR3 has 12 amino acids. Trimming took 7 bases from V and 8 from J; bases not matched to a gene: 6. J is TRBJ1-2 and V is TRBV6-6; 8 nucleotides agree with TRBD1. The TCR was taken from a woman aged 55 to 70 in good health and CMV-seronegative. The sample taken for sequencing was PBMCs. Here the CDR3 reads CASTGQGNGYTF. Written as DNA, the CDR3 is TGTGCCAGCACCGGACAGGGTAACGGCTACACCTTC.